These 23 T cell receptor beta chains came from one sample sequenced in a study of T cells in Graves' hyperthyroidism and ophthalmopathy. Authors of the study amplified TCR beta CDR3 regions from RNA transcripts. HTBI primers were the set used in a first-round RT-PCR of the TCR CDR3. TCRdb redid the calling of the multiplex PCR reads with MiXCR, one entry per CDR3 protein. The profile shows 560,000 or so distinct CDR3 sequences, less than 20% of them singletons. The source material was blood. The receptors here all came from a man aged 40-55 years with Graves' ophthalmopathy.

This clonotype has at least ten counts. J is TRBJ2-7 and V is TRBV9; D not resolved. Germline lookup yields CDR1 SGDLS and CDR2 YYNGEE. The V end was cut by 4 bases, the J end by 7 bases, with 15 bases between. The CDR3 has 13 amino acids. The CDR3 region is CASSSRLREEQYF. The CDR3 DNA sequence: TGTGCCAGCAGCTCCCGACTGCGAGAGGAGCAGTACTTC.

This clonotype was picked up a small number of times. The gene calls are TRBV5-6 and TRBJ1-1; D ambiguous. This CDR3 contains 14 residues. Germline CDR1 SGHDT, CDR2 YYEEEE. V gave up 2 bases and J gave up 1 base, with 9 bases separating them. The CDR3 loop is CASSFIWENTEAFF. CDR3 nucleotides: TGTGCCAGCAGCTTCATTTGGGAGAACACTGAAGCTTTCTTT.

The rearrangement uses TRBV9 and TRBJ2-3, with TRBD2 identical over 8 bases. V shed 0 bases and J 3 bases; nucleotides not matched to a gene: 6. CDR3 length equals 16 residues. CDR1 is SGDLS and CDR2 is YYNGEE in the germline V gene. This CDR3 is CASSVGAGGLTDTQYF. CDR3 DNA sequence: TGTGCCAGCAGCGTAGGGGCGGGGGGCCTGACAGATACGCAGTATTTT. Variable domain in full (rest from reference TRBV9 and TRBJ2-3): DSGVTQTPKHLITATGQRVTLRCSPRSGDLSVYWYQQSLDQGLQFLIQYYNGEERAKGNILERFSAQQFPDLHSELNLSSLELGDSALYFCASSVGAGGLTDTQYFGPGTRLTVL.

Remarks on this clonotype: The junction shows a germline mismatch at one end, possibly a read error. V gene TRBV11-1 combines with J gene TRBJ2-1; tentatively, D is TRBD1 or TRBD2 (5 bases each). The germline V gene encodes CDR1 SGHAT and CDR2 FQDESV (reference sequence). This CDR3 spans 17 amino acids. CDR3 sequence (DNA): TGTGCCAGCAGCCTAAGACAGAGGGCTAGCTCCTACAGTGAGCAGTTCTTC. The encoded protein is CASSLRQRASSYSEQFF.

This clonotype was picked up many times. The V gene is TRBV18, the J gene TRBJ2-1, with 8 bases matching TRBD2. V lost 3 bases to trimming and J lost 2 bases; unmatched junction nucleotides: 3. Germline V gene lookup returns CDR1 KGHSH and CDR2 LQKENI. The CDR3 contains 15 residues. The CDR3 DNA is TGTGCCAGCTCACCGGGCGGGGGGACCTACAATGAGCAGTTCTTC. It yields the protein CASSPGGGTYNEQFF.

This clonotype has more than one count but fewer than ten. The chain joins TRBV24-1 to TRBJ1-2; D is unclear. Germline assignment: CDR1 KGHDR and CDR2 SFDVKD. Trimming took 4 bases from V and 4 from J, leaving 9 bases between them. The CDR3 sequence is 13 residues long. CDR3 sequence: CATSETWGYGYTF. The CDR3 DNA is TGTGCCACCAGTGAGACCTGGGGCTATGGCTACACCTTC.

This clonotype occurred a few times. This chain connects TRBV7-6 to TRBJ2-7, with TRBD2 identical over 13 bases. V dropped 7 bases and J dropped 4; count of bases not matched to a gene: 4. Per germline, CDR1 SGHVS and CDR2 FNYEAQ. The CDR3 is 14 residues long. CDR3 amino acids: CASTGLAGSYEQYF. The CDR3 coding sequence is TGTGCCAGCACGGGACTAGCGGGAAGTTACGAGCAGTACTTC. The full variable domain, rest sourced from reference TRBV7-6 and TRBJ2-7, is GAGVSQSPRYKVTKRGQDVALRCDPISGHVSLYWYRQALGQGPEFLTYFNYEAQQDKSGLPNDRFSAERPEGSISTLTIQRTEQRDSAMYRCASTGLAGSYEQYFGPGTRLTVT.

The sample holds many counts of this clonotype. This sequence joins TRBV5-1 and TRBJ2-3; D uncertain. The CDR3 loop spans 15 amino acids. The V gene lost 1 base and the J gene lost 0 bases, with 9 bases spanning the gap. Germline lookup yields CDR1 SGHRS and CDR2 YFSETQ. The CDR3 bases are TGCGCCAGCAGCTTGTTAGGACGCAGCACAGATACGCAGTATTTT. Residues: CASSLLGRSTDTQYF.

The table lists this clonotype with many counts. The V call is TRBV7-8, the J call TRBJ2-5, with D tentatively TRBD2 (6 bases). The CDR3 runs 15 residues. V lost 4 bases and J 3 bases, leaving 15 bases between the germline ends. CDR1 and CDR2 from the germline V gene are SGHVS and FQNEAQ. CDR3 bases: TGTGCCAGCAGCTCCCCGTTGGAGGGAGAAGAGACCCAGTACTTC. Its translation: CASSSPLEGEETQYF.

The CDR3 region has the DNA TGTGCCAGCAGTTACTCGGGGAGGGCCTATGGCTACACCTTC. It specifies CASSYSGRAYGYTF. V gene TRBV6-2 or TRBV6-3 combines with J gene TRBJ1-2; D unresolved. CDR3 length: 14 amino acids. The germline V and J ends were trimmed by 0 bases and 4 bases, with 9 bases remaining between them. Germline loops: CDR1 MNHEY, CDR2 SVGEGT.

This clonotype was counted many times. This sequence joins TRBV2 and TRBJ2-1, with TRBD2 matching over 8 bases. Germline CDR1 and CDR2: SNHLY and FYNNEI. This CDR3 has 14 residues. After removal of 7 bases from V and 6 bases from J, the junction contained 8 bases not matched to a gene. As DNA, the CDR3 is TGTGCCAGCAAGGGGACTAGATTTCTCAATGAGCAGTTCTTC. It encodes CASKGTRFLNEQFF. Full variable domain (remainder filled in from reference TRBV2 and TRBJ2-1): EPEVTQTPSHQVTQMGQEVILRCVPISNHLYFYWYRQILGQKVEFLVSFYNNEISEKSEIFDDQFSVERPDGSNFTLKIRSTKLEDSAMYFCASKGTRFLNEQFFGPGTRLTVL.

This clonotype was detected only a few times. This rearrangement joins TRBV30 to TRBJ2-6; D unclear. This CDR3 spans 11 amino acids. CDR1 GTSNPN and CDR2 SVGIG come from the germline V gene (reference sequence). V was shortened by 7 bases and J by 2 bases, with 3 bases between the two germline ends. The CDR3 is CASTGANVLTF. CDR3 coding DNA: TGTGCCTCGACTGGGGCCAACGTCCTGACTTTC.

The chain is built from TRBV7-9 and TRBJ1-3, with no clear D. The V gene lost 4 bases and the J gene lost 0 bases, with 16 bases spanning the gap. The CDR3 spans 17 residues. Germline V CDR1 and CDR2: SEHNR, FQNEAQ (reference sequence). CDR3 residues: CASSSVARIVSGNTIYF. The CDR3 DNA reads TGTGCCAGCAGCTCCGTTGCCCGGATAGTCTCTGGAAACACCATATATTTT.

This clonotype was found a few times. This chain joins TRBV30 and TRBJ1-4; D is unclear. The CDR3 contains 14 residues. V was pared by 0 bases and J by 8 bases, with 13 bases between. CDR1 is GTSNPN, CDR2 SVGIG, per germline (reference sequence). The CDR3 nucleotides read TGTGCCTGGAGTGTAAGGGCGTTAGGGGAAAAACTGTTTTTT. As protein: CAWSVRALGEKLFF.

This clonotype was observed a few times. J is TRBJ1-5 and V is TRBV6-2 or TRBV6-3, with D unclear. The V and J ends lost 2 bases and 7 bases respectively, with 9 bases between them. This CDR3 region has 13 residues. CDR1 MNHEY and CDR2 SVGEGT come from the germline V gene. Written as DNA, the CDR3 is TGTGCCAGCAGTTACCCCGTCCAACAGCCCCAGCATTTT. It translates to CASSYPVQQPQHF.

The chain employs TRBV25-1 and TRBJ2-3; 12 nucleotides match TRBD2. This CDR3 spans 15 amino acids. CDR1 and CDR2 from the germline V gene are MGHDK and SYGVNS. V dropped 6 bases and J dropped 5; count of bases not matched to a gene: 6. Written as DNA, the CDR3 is TGTGCCAGCAGCCTAGCGGGAGGGCGAAGAGATACGCAGTATTTT. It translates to CASSLAGGRRDTQYF.

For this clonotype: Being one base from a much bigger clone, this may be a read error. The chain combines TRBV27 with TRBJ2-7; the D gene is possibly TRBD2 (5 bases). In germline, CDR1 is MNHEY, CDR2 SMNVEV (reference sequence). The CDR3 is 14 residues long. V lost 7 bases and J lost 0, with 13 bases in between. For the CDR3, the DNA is TGTGCCAGCACGGTTCTAGGGAGCTCCTACGAGCAGTACTTC. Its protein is CASTVLGSSYEQYF.

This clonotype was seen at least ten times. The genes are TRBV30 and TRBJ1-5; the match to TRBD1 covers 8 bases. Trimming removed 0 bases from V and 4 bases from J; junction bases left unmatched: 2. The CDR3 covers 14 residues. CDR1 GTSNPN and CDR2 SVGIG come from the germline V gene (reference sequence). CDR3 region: CAWSVGTGNQPQHF. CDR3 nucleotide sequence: TGTGCCTGGAGTGTCGGGACAGGTAATCAGCCCCAGCATTTT.

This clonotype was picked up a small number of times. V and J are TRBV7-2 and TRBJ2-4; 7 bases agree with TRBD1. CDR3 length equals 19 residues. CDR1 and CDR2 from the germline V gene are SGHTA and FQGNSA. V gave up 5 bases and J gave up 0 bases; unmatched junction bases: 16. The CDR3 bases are TGTGCCAGCAGCCCCCCCGGGACAGAGTTTCGAATAGCCAAAAACATTCAGTACTTC. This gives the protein CASSPPGTEFRIAKNIQYF.

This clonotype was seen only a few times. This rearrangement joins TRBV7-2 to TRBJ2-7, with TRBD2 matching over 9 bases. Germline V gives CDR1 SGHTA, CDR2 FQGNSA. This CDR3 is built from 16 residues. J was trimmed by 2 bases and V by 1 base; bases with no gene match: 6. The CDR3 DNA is TGTGCCAGCAGCTTAGGGGCTAGCGGGGACCCCTACGAGCAGTACTTC. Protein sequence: CASSLGASGDPYEQYF.

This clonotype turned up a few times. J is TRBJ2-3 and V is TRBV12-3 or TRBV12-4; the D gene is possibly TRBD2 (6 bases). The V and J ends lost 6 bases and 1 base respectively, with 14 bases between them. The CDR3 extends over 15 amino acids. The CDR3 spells CASSPRRDGTDTQYF. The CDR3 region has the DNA TGTGCCAGCAGCCCTCGGCGGGATGGCACAGATACGCAGTATTTT.

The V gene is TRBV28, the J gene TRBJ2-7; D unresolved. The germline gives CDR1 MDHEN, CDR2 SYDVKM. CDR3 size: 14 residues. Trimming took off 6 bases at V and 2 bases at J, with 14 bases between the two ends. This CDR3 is CASRTNRPPYEQYF. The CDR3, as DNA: TGTGCCAGCAGGACGAACCGCCCGCCCTACGAGCAGTACTTC.

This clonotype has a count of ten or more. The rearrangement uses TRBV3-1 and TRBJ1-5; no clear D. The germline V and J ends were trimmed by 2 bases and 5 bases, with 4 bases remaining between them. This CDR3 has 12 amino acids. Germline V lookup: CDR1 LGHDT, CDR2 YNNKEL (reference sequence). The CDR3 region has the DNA TGTGCCAGCAGCCAATTAGATCAGCCCCAGCATTTT. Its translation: CASSQLDQPQHF.